These T cell receptor beta chains were read from a single sample in a study of CD8 T cells in ankylosing spondylitis. TCRdb processed the 5' RACE reads anew with MiXCR; each CDR3 protein has one entry. The sample shows just under 550,000 distinct CDR3 sequences, roughly an eighth of them seen only once. The source material was blood, either unsorted or a sorted T cell fraction (not recorded which). These receptors were taken from a male donor with ankylosing spondylitis. Both conserved end residues are part of each CDR3. The order of the fields is V gene, CDR3 length, CDR3 protein.

TRBV5-1 11 CASRITDTQYF
TRBV5-4 15 CASSSRRARGTEAFF
TRBV3-1 13 CASSQDHVSEAFF
TRBV12-3/TRBV12-4 16 CASSPDSRNSNQPQHF
TRBV20-1 13 CSARTVSKHKQFF
TRBV7-9 12 CASSSGGVEQFF
TRBV7-2 16 CASSLDRDLYTGELFF
TRBV12-3/TRBV12-4 15 CASSLGSSFGAEAFF
TRBV10-3 15 CAISSSPQGAETQYF
TRBV5-1 15 CASSEDVFAGNTIYF
TRBV9 16 CASSPRSPSYNSPLHF
TRBV5-1 14 CASSLEGLEETQYF